A selection of T cell receptor beta chains follows, all from one sample in a study of vaccination effects on CD4 cells after COVID-19. Their antigens remain unidentified. Libraries were prepared by immunoSEQ multiplex PCR; TCRdb keeps only in-frame clonotypes and omits some of them. The data contain tens of thousands of clones, approximately 79% of them seen just once; the ten biggest clones take up roughly 6.5%. Sample: CD4+ T cells from PBMCs cultured with SARS-CoV-2 spike peptides, taken after COVID-19 vaccination. The receptors shown here come from a human donor who received a COVID-19 vaccine. Some clones in this sample may be carry-over from other donors' samples. Both conserved end residues are part of each CDR3. A D gene is named only where the DNA matches it firmly. Size tells how often a clone was seen (once, few, many) or the class of an expanded clone, and some rows leave it out.

cdr3_length: 17; v_call: TRBV10-1; j_call: TRBJ2-2; clone_size: few; d_call: .; cdr3_nt: TGCGCCAGCAGTGACCAGGCGAAGCTACGTGGGGCCGGGGAGCTGTTTTTT; cdr3_aa: CASSDQAKLRGAGELFF
cdr3_length: 14; v_call: TRBV2; j_call: TRBJ2-3; clone_size: .; d_call: TRBD2; cdr3_nt: TGTGCCAGCAGTGTTGGCGGGGGGGCAGATACGCAGTATTTT; cdr3_aa: CASSVGGGADTQYF
cdr3_length: 16; v_call: TRBV7-9; j_call: TRBJ1-4; clone_size: .; d_call: TRBD1; cdr3_nt: TGTGCCAGCAGCTTAGCAGGGACAGGGGGGAATGAAAAACTGTTTTTT; cdr3_aa: CASSLAGTGGNEKLFF
cdr3_length: 15; v_call: TRBV3-1/TRBV3-2; j_call: TRBJ2-1; clone_size: few; d_call: TRBD2; cdr3_nt: TGTGCCAGCAGCCTACTAGCGGGGGGGAACAATGAGCAGTTCTTC; cdr3_aa: CASSLLAGGNNEQFF
cdr3_length: 15; v_call: TRBV24-1; j_call: TRBJ2-1; clone_size: .; d_call: .; cdr3_nt: TGTGCCACCAGTGTCACCAGGGCCGTCCACAATGAGCAGTTCTTC; cdr3_aa: CATSVTRAVHNEQFF
cdr3_length: 15; v_call: TRBV4-3; j_call: TRBJ1-1; clone_size: .; d_call: .; cdr3_nt: TGCGCCAGCAGCCACTCGGGACGGGCTAGCACTGAAGCTTTCTTT; cdr3_aa: CASSHSGRASTEAFF
cdr3_length: 13; v_call: TRBV30; j_call: TRBJ2-5; clone_size: .; d_call: .; cdr3_nt: TGTGCCTGGAGCACTACAGGGTTCGGGACCCAGTACTTC; cdr3_aa: CAWSTTGFGTQYF
cdr3_length: 14; v_call: TRBV6-4; j_call: TRBJ1-2; clone_size: once; d_call: .; cdr3_nt: TGTGCCAGCAGTGACTCTTTAGGCCCCTATGGCTACACCTTC; cdr3_aa: CASSDSLGPYGYTF
cdr3_length: 13; v_call: TRBV7-2; j_call: TRBJ2-5; clone_size: .; d_call: TRBD1; cdr3_nt: TGTGCCAGCAGCCGAGGGGGCGGGGAGACCCAGTACTTC; cdr3_aa: CASSRGGGETQYF
cdr3_length: 13; v_call: TRBV5-1; j_call: TRBJ2-5; clone_size: .; d_call: .; cdr3_nt: TGCGCCAGCTGGGGCTATGGCCAAGAGACCCAGTACTTC; cdr3_aa: CASWGYGQETQYF
cdr3_length: 15; v_call: TRBV18; j_call: TRBJ1-1; clone_size: .; d_call: .; cdr3_nt: TGTGCCAGCTCACCACGTACGGGGTGGAACACTGAAGCTTTCTTT; cdr3_aa: CASSPRTGWNTEAFF
cdr3_length: 14; v_call: TRBV5-4; j_call: TRBJ1-2; clone_size: .; d_call: TRBD1; cdr3_nt: TGTGCCAGCAGCTCGGACAGGGGAGGCTATGGCTACACCTTC; cdr3_aa: CASSSDRGGYGYTF
cdr3_length: 17; v_call: TRBV7-6; j_call: TRBJ1-6; clone_size: .; d_call: TRBD1; cdr3_nt: TGTGCCAGCAGCTTACGAGGGGGCCCCGGCGATAATTCACCCCTCCACTTT; cdr3_aa: CASSLRGGPGDNSPLHF